This is a list of T cell receptor beta chains from one sample in a study of OX40 agonist ivuxolimab in advanced cancers. Only in-frame clones appear in the TCRdb table, and some are missing; sequencing was by immunoSEQ multiplex PCR. The sample yields around 62,000 clones, about 89% seen once. Material: CD4+ or CD8+ T cells sorted from blood, obtained in a trial of the OX40 agonist ivuxolimab. These receptors came from an adult with an advanced solid tumor such as melanoma, head and neck, liver or kidney cancer. CDR3s include the opening cysteine and the closing phenylalanine or tryptophan. The D gene is left open where the match is weak. Only part of the rows carry a size: once, few, many, or a class if the clone is expanded.

>TRBV5-1|TRBD1|TRBJ2-7|-
TGCGCCAGCACCAACGCCGTAGGGACAGGCGAAGGAAACGAGCAGTACTTC
CASTNAVGTGEGNEQYF
>TRBV5-4|TRBD2|TRBJ2-7|-
TGTGCCAGCAGCTCCGCACTAGCGGGAGCCTACGAGCAGTACTTC
CASSSALAGAYEQYF
>TRBV2|-|TRBJ2-1|-
TGTGCCAGCAGTCCGTTGCGTTGGAATGAGCAGTTCTTC
CASSPLRWNEQFF
>TRBV7-2|TRBD1|TRBJ1-4|-
TGTGCCAGCAAGAGATCGGGACAGGGTAATGAAAAACTGTTTTTT
CASKRSGQGNEKLFF
>TRBV28|-|TRBJ1-5|-
TGTGCCAGCAGTTTCCTTGCTACATTCTTTAGCAATCAGCCCCAGCATTTT
CASSFLATFFSNQPQHF
>TRBV2|-|TRBJ2-7|-
TGTGCCAGCAGCAAAGGGGAGGAGCAGTACTTC
CASSKGEEQYF
>TRBV9|TRBD1|TRBJ2-7|-
TGTGCCAGCAGCGTTGGGACAGGGGTGGCCTACGAGCAGTACTTC
CASSVGTGVAYEQYF
>TRBV6-5|TRBD1|TRBJ1-1|-
TGTGCCAGCACCGGACAGGGAGGGACTGAAGCTTTCTTT
CASTGQGGTEAFF
>TRBV28|-|TRBJ2-7|-
TGTGCCAGCAGAGAGACAGCTGAGCAGTACTTC
CASRETAEQYF
>TRBV19|TRBD1|TRBJ1-5|-
TGTGCCAGCAAAAAAGGACAGGGGCGACAGCCCCAGCATTTT
CASKKGQGRQPQHF
>TRBV4-2|-|TRBJ1-5|-
TGTGCCAGCAGCCAAGATTGGGGTTCGCAGCCCCAGCATTTT
CASSQDWGSQPQHF
>TRBV19|-|TRBJ1-2|-
TGTGCCAGTAACCCCCTAGCAGGGGACGACTACACCTTC
CASNPLAGDDYTF
>TRBV20-1|-|TRBJ2-3|-
TGCAGTGCTAGAGTCAGGGATACGCAGTATTTT
CSARVRDTQYF
>TRBV4-1|-|TRBJ2-7|-
TGCGCCAGCAGCCAATGGGGATTTCCTAGCTCCTACGAGCAGTACTTC
CASSQWGFPSSYEQYF
>TRBV6-5|-|TRBJ1-2|-
TGTGCCAGCAGTTACCGAGGGACCGGCTACACCTTC
CASSYRGTGYTF
>TRBV14|TRBD2|TRBJ2-5|-
TGTGCCAGCAGCCAGTCGACTAGCGGGAGGACCCAGTACTTC
CASSQSTSGRTQYF
>TRBV18|-|TRBJ2-1|-
TGTGCCAGCTCACCACCCGCGGGGAGCTCCTACAATGAGCAGTTCTTC
CASSPPAGSSYNEQFF
>TRBV4-2|-|TRBJ2-7|-
TGTGCCAGCAGCCAATTCGGCGAATTATCCTCCTACGAGCAGTACTTC
CASSQFGELSSYEQYF
>TRBV10-3|-|TRBJ2-1|-
TGTGCCATCAGTGCGGTTTGGCTGGGCAATGAGCAGTTCTTC
CAISAVWLGNEQFF
>TRBV19|-|TRBJ2-7|-
TGTGCCAGTAGTACGATGGGACAAGCCTACGAGCAGTACTTC
CASSTMGQAYEQYF
>TRBV15|TRBD2|TRBJ2-5|-
TGTGCCACCAGCTGGCACCCGGCGGGAGGATCCTTACCGGTCCAAGAGACCCAGTACTTC
CATSWHPAGGSLPVQETQYF
>TRBV5-1|-|TRBJ1-5|medium-sized
TGCGCCAGCAGCTTGGGACAGAATCAGCCCCAGCATTTT
CASSLGQNQPQHF
>TRBV18|-|TRBJ2-7|-
TGTGCCAGCTCACCAAGGGGCCAGGGGTTCGACGAGCAGTACTTC
CASSPRGQGFDEQYF
>TRBV7-2|TRBD2|TRBJ2-2|-
TGTGCCAGCAGCTCCCAGACTAGCGGGACGAACACCGGGGAGCTGTTTTTT
CASSSQTSGTNTGELFF
>TRBV28|-|TRBJ1-2|-
TGTGCCAGCAGTTTATGGACCCCCTACGGTGCCATTAACTATGGCTACACCTTC
CASSLWTPYGAINYGYTF
>TRBV19|TRBD1|TRBJ1-1|-
TGTGCCAGTAGTATTCAGGGGGCAGTGAACACTGAAGCTTTCTTT
CASSIQGAVNTEAFF
>TRBV7-2|-|TRBJ2-7|-
TGTGCCAGCAGCTTATCCAGGGTCTACGAGCAGTACTTC
CASSLSRVYEQYF
>TRBV6-6|-|TRBJ1-3|-
TGTGCCAGCAGTTACGGAACAGGAGCTGGAAACACCATATATTTT
CASSYGTGAGNTIYF
>TRBV2|-|TRBJ2-3|-
TGTGCCACGGCTCTGAGAATACCGTATTTT
CATALRIPYF